The source of this TCR beta chain is a study of Ad26.COV2.S vaccination and SARS-CoV-2 variants listed by TCRdb under 2021. Background for the entire study: Sequencing of the TCRbeta repertoire served to evaluate the specificity and breadth of SARS-CoV-2-reactive T cell receptors following Ad26.COV2.S vaccination. The TCR-sequenced set comprised about 32 samples: around 20 Ad26.COV2.S vaccine recipients, 5 placebo recipients and 8 SARS-CoV-2 convalescent individuals. Summary of the overall study and its limitations: Vaccine and placebo recipients had similar non-spike TCR breadth, a finding consistent with the vaccine containing only spike. Ad26.COV2.S recipients had higher spike-specific TCR breadth than placebo recipients (P = 0.0014). After vaccination, substantial breadth of spike-specific CD8+ and CD4+ T cell responses was reported. According to the authors, total T cell responses may have been underestimated by the TCR breadth and depth analyses.

Taken from the germline V gene, the CDR1 and CDR2 loops are SGDLS and YYNGEE. Counted from cysteine to phenylalanine, this CDR3 has 15 amino acids. The only DNA kept is the CDR3, 45 bases in frame from the first base. V lost 4 bases and J lost 2 bases; the stretch between them is 14 bases long. Note on this clone: The antigen it recognizes is unknown. Base quality data are lacking; no much larger clone is found one base away.

This sample's time point label indicates: individuals recovered from natural SARS-CoV-2 infection. The immunoSEQ Assay was the method used to sequence TCRbeta CDR3 regions. After extraction, genomic DNA underwent amplification by bias-controlled multiplex PCR, followed by high-throughput sequencing. As for the original processing: Collapsing and filtering of sequences were performed to quantify the absolute abundance of each unique TCRbeta CDR3 region. T cell fraction was estimated by normalizing TCRbeta template counts to usable DNA, which was measured by amplifying reference genes present in all nucleated cells. Repertoire TCRs were annotated as SARS-CoV-2-specific when V gene, CDR3 amino acid sequence and J gene were exactly matched to a known reactive TCR set. The reference SARS-CoV-2 TCR set came from MIRA and was filtered for enrichment in COVID-19-positive ImmuneCODE repertoires, removing public or cross-reactive TCRs. Using the MIRA antigens, annotated TCRs were further analysed by specific ORF or by position within an ORF. Breadth was defined as annotated unique rearrangements over total unique productive rearrangements; depth was the summed frequency of those rearrangements. TCR breadth was compared between groups using two-sided Wilcoxon rank-sum tests. As stored in TCRdb, this immuneACCESS dataset retains in-frame rearrangements with V and J assigned. A fraction of the clones does not appear; measured against another copy, unresolved V genes explain less than half of the discrepancy, and the remainder lacks a known reason. Clone size and the V and J calls come from that table; the DNA yielded D and trimming. In all, the sample holds around 170,000 clones, and about 83% of those were seen once. The ten largest account for more than 4.5% of the sample.

The material was peripheral blood, obtained after recovery from COVID-19. The sequence joins TRBV9 to TRBJ2-3; TRBD1 might be the D gene, on 8 matching bases. The clonotype comes from a human donor who had recovered from COVID-19. The sequence in DNA is TGTGCCAGCAGCACAGGGGGGGGATCCACAGATACGCAGTATTTT. Its amino acids are CASSTGGGSTDTQYF.